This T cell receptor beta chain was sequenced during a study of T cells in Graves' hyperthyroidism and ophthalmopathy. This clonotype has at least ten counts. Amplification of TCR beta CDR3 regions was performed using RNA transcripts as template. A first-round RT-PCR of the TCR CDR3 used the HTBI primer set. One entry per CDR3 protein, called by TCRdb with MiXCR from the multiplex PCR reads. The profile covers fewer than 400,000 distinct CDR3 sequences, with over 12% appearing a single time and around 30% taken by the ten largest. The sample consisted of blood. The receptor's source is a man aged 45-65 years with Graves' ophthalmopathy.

Here the CDR3 reads CASSQEAASSYEQYF. CDR3 DNA sequence: TGTGCCAGCAGCCAAGAGGCAGCGAGCTCCTACGAGCAGTACTTC. The V call is TRBV3-1, the J call TRBJ2-7, with D hard to call. The CDR3 contains 15 residues. V lost 0 bases and J 0 bases, leaving 9 bases between the germline ends. In germline, CDR1 is LGHDT, CDR2 YNNKEL (reference sequence).